Below, one TCR beta chain is given with its context. Its antigen remains unknown. The CDR3 extends over 19 amino acids. J was trimmed by 6 bases and V by 8 bases; bases with no gene match: 24. Germline V gene data show CDR1 as SGHTA and CDR2 as FQGNSA. Clones were read by immunoSEQ multiplex PCR, and TCRdb kept only the in-frame ones, dropping some. This table holds roughly 41,000 clones, about three fifths found once. Ahead of sequencing, the ViraFEST assay grew antigen-specific CD4+ T cells using viral peptide pools. Culture lasted approximately 10 days before CD4+ T cell isolation. Each vaccine recipient was nucleocapsid antibody negative and had no prior SARS-CoV-2 infection. Wells of around 2 million PBMC each were grown with 10 IU/ml IL-2 and about 9.6 ug/ml peptides. IL-2 medium was substituted for half the medium on days 3 and 7. These data are taken from a study of vaccination effects on CD4 cells after COVID-19. General study findings and limits: Nearly all vaccine-induced clones in healthy recipients recognized only SARS-CoV-2.

The gene calls are TRBV7-2 and TRBJ2-3; 9 positions match TRBD2. Sequences were derived from CD4+ T cells from PBMCs cultured with HCoV-OC43 spike peptides, sampled before COVID-19 vaccination. Described subset: HCoV-OC43 spike overlapping peptide pool stimulation. This TCR was sampled from a human donor who received a COVID-19 vaccine. The CDR3 region is CASVSRYLSGRTKRDTQYF. DNA for the CDR3: TGTGCCAGCGTCTCCCGTTACCTGAGCGGGAGGACAAAGAGGGATACGCAGTATTTT.